This is a list of T cell receptor beta chains from one sample in a study of human T cells and chemical hapten exposure. TCRdb reanalysed the RACE reads using MiXCR and keeps one entry per CDR3 protein. The table lists some 330,000 distinct CDR3 sequences, around 5.5% of them singletons. Source: whole blood, taken in connection with sensitization to the hapten diphenylcyclopropenone (DPC). The receptors were sampled from a young woman with alopecia areata. Some clones in this sample may be carry-over from other donors' samples. CDR3s include the opening cysteine and the closing phenylalanine or tryptophan. The D gene is left open where the match is weak. The listing skips clone size in some rows; elsewhere it reads once, few, many or a size class.

D,V,J,size,DNA,CDR3
-,TRBV7-2,TRBJ2-2,-,TGTGCCAGCAGCTTAGGGGGGGCCGGTGAGCTGTTTTTT,CASSLGGAGELFF
-,TRBV12-3/TRBV12-4,TRBJ1-5,few,TGTGCCAGCAGCCAGGGATTGAGCAATCAGCCCCAGCATTTT,CASSQGLSNQPQHF
TRBD1,TRBV20-1,TRBJ1-1,few,TGCAGTGCTAGATCCGGGACAGGGGGCTCATGGGCTTTCTTT,CSARSGTGGSWAFF
-,TRBV18,TRBJ2-3,few,TGTGCCAGCTCAGGACGGGACACAGATACGCAGTATTTT,CASSGRDTDTQYF
TRBD1,TRBV20-1,TRBJ2-1,few,TGCAGTGCTAGGAAGGGACAGGGGGCCTTCTCCTACAATGAGCAGTTCTTC,CSARKGQGAFSYNEQFF
-,TRBV4-1,TRBJ1-1,many,TGCGCCAGCAGCCCTCCCGGGCTTACAGGGAGGAACACTGAAGCTTTCTTT,CASSPPGLTGRNTEAFF
-,TRBV6-1,TRBJ2-6,many,TGTGCCAGCAGTGAAGAGGGGTATGGGGCCAACGTCCTGACTTTC,CASSEEGYGANVLTF
-,TRBV4-3,TRBJ2-3,few,TGCGCCAGCAGCCAAGCTCGCCAGACCCCGACAGATACGCAGTATTTT,CASSQARQTPTDTQYF
-,TRBV2,TRBJ2-5,few,TGTGCCAGCCCGGACCAGTACCAAGAGACCCAGTACTTC,CASPDQYQETQYF
TRBD1,TRBV6-1,TRBJ2-5,-,TGTGCCAGCAGTTTGACAGGGGGGGTCCAAGAGACCCAGTACTTC,CASSLTGGVQETQYF
-,TRBV19,TRBJ2-5,few,TGTGCCAGTAGTGCGACCGACCAAGAGACCCAGTACTTC,CASSATDQETQYF
TRBD2,TRBV6-1,TRBJ2-7,few,TGTGCCAGCAGGGGGGGACTAGATGGGAAATACGAGCAGTACTTC,CASRGGLDGKYEQYF
-,TRBV24-1,TRBJ1-1,few,TGTGCCACCAGTGACGAAGATTCTGCTGAAGCTTTCTTT,CATSDEDSAEAFF
-,TRBV7-2,TRBJ1-1,few,TGTGCCAGCAGCTTAGTAGGCGGATGGAACACTGAAGCTTTCTTT,CASSLVGGWNTEAFF
TRBD1,TRBV5-5,TRBJ2-5,-,TGTGCCAGCAGCTCTTTCCCGGGACAGAAGGGCCAAGAGACCCAGTACTTC,CASSSFPGQKGQETQYF
-,TRBV6-5,TRBJ1-1,few,TGTGCCAGCAGTTACTCAAAGGAAACCGAAGCTTTCTTT,CASSYSKETEAFF
-,TRBV27,TRBJ1-2,-,TGTGCCAGCAGCAGGGGCAGGGTGGGCTATGGCTACACCTTC,CASSRGRVGYGYTF
-,TRBV19,TRBJ2-3,few,TGTGCCAGTAGTGGCCAGGGTGGTGGTACAGATACGCAGTATTTT,CASSGQGGGTDTQYF
-,TRBV5-1,TRBJ2-5,-,TGCGCCAGCAGCTTGGCCGGGACGATACAAGAGACCCAGTACTTC,CASSLAGTIQETQYF
-,TRBV4-3,TRBJ2-2,-,TGCGCCAGCAGCCAAGAGCTAGCTGATACCGGGGAGCTGTTTTTT,CASSQELADTGELFF
-,TRBV7-9,TRBJ2-7,-,TGTGCCAGCAGCTTAAACAGTGGGCCCTACGAGCAGTACTTC,CASSLNSGPYEQYF
-,TRBV19,TRBJ1-1,few,TGTGCCAGTAGGGGGTATGGGGGACTTAACACTGAAGCTTTCTTT,CASRGYGGLNTEAFF
-,TRBV10-3,TRBJ2-3,-,TGTGCCATCAAGACTTATAGGAGCACAGATACGCAGTATTTT,CAIKTYRSTDTQYF